The T cell receptor (beta chain) under discussion was sequenced for a study of shared clonotypes between healthy human individuals. Study as a whole: Three CD4 naive, three CD4 memory, two CD8 naive and one CD8 memory plate were used per donor. Findings of the study overall: Naive subsets generally exceeded memory subsets in estimated richness. Non-shared clonotypes had lower generation probabilities than those shared by all four donors.

Here immunoSEQ multiplex PCR was the method, and the copy in TCRdb shows in-frame clones only, minus some. There are millions of clones in the sample; less than 95% occur only once, and roughly 1% lies in the top ten. Positively selected for CCR7, the CD45RO-negative cells used as naive CD8 cells excluded terminally differentiated effector memory CD45RA+ cells. As concerns this clone: As yet, its antigen is unknown. This sample also contains other DNA sequences that code for the same CDR3.

CDR1 SGHDT and CDR2 YYEEEE come from the germline V gene. The CDR3 extends over 14 amino acids. The V and J ends lost 0 bases and 4 bases respectively, with 11 bases between them. The sequenced material came from naive CD8+ T cells sorted from blood. V gene TRBV5-6 combines with J gene TRBJ2-7; D is uncertain. The TCR was taken from a man aged 18 to 29 in good health. The CDR3 spells CASSLGGVGYEQYF. The CDR3 nucleotides read TGTGCCAGCAGCTTGGGTGGTGTTGGGTACGAGCAGTACTTC.